This TCR beta chain was profiled in a study of blood T cell repertoires in COVID-19. Methods used by the authors: Reference gene primer amplification gave estimated nucleated cell counts. Clones were sequenced by immunoSEQ multiplex PCR, and TCRdb holds only the in-frame ones, with some missing. From that table come the V and J calls and clone size; the DNA was used to work out D and trimming. The sample records roughly 250,000 clones, about four fifths being singletons. Comments on this clone: One end of the junction varies from germline; a read error may be responsible.

Germline CDR1 is MNHEY and CDR2 is SMNVEV (reference sequence). The CDR3 has 15 residues. Sequencing used peripheral blood. The receptor comes from a woman aged 55-69 years with active or convalescent COVID-19. This chain joins TRBV27 and TRBJ2-3; 8 positions match TRBD2. The chain's CDR3 is CASSLAGTSTDTQYF. In DNA form, the CDR3 reads TGTGCCAGTAGTTTAGCGGGGACTAGCACAGATACGCAGTATTTT.